This T cell receptor beta chain originates from a study of blood T cells in healthy people across ages. V was trimmed by 0 bases and J by 15 bases, leaving 17 bases between them. This CDR3 contains 14 residues. Germline V lookup: CDR1 LGHNA, CDR2 YSLEER. With a J-beta primer mix and a sample-barcoded 5' primer, a second PCR ran roughly 6 to 12 cycles. Every cDNA molecule carried a tag from a template-switch adaptor bearing 12 random nucleotides. Researchers report that each sample yielded at least 2.5 million CDR3-containing paired-end reads. One entry per CDR3 protein results from TCRdb running MiXCR on the 5' RACE reads. The table records around 940,000 distinct CDR3 sequences, roughly 47% of them present only once.

This receptor was obtained from a woman in her sixties in good health. The V call is TRBV4-3, the J call TRBJ1-4; D possibly corresponds to TRBD1 (5 bases). Sequencing was carried out using blood. CDR3 nucleotide sequence: TGCGCCAGCAGCCAAGACCCGCTCGCGGGGGTGATGTTTTTT. As protein: CASSQDPLAGVMFF.